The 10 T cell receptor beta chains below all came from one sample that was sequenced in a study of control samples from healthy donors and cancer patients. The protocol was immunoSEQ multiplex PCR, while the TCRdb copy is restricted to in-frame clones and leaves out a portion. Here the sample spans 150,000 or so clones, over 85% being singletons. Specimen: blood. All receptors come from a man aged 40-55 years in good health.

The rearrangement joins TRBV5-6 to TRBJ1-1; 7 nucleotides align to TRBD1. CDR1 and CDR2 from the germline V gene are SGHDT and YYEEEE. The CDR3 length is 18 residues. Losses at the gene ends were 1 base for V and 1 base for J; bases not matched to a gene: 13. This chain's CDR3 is CASSLSAGGIGPNTEAFF. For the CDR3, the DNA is TGTGCCAGCAGCTTGTCCGCAGGGGGGATCGGGCCGAACACTGAAGCTTTCTTT.

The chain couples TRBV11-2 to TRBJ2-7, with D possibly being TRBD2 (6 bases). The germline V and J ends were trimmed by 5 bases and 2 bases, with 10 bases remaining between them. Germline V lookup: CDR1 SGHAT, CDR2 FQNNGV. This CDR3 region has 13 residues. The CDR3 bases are TGTGCCAGCAGCCCGGGGGTCACCTACGAGCAGTACTTC. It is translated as CASSPGVTYEQYF.

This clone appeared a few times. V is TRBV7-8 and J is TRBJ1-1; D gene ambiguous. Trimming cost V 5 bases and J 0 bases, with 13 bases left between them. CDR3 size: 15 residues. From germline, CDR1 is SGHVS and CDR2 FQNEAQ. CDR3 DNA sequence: TGTGCCAGCAGCCTTAACAAGAACTTGAACACTGAAGCTTTCTTT. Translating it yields CASSLNKNLNTEAFF.

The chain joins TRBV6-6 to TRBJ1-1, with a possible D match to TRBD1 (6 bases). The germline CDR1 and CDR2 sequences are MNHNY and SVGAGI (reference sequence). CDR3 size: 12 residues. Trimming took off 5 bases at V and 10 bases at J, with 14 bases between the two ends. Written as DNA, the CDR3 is TGTGCCAGCAGTACGAGACAGGATTCAGCTTTCTTT. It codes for CASSTRQDSAFF.

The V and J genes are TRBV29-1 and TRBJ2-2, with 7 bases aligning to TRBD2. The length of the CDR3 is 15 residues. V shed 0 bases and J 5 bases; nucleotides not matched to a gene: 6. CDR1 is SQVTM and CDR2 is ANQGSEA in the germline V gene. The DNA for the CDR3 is TGCAGCGTTGAAGACGGAGCGGGGCCGACCGGGGAGCTGTTTTTT. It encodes CSVEDGAGPTGELFF.

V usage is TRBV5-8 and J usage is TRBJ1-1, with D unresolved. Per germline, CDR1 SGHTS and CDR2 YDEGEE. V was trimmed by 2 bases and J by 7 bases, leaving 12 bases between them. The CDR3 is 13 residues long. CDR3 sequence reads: CASSLGTNFEAFF. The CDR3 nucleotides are TGTGCCAGCAGCTTAGGCACTAACTTTGAAGCTTTCTTT.

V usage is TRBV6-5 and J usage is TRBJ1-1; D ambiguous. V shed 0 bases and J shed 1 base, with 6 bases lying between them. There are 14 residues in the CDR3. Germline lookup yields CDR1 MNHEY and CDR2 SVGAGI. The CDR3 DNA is TGTGCCAGCAGTTACTCGACGGGGAACACTGAAGCTTTCTTT. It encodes CASSYSTGNTEAFF.

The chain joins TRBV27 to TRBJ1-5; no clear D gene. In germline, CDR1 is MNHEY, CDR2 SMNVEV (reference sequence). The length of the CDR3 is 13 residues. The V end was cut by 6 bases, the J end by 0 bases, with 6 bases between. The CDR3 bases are TGTGCCAGCAGGCAGTATAGCAATCAGCCCCAGCATTTT. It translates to CASRQYSNQPQHF.

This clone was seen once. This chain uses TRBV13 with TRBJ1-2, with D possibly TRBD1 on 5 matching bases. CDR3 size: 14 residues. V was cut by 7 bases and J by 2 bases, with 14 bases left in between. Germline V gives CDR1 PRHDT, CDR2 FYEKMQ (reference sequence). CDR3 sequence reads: CASTPGKGNYGYTF. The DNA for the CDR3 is TGTGCCAGCACCCCAGGGAAGGGGAACTATGGCTACACCTTC.

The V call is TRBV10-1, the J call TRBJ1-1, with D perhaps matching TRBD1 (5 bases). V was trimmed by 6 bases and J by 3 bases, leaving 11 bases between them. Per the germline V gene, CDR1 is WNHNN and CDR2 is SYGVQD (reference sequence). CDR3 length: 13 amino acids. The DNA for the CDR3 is TGCGCCAGCAGGGAAGGGGTAGACACTGAAGCTTTCTTT. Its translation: CASREGVDTEAFF.